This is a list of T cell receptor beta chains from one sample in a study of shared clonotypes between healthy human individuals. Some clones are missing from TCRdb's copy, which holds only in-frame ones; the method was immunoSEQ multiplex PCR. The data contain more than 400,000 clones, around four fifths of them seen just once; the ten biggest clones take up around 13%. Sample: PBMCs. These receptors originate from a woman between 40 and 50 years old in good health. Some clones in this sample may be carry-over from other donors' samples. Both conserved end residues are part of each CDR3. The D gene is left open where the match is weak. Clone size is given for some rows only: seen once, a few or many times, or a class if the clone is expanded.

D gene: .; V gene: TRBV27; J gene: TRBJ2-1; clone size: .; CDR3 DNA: TGTGCCAGCAGTCATCTTCAGGGGTTCTACAATGAGCAGTTCTTC; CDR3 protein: CASSHLQGFYNEQFF
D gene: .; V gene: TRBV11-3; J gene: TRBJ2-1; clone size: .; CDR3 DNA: TGTGCCAGCAGCTGGGGACGCTACAATGAGCAGTTCTTC; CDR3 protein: CASSWGRYNEQFF
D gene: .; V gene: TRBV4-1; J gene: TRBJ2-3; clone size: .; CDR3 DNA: TGCGCCAGTCATGCCACCCTAGCGTTGGGCACAGATACGCAGTATTTT; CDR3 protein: CASHATLALGTDTQYF
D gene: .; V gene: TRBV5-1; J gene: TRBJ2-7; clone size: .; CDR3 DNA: TGCGCCAGCAGCTTGGAGCTAGCCAAATTGGACGAGCAGTACTTC; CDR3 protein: CASSLELAKLDEQYF
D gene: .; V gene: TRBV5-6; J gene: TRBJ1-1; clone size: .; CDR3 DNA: TGTGCCAGCAGCTTGGTGGCAGGGGCGCACACTGAAGCTTTCTTT; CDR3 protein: CASSLVAGAHTEAFF
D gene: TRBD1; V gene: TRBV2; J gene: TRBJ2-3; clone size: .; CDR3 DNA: TGTGCCAGCAGAGGACAGGGGGCTGGCACAGATACGCAGTATTTT; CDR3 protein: CASRGQGAGTDTQYF
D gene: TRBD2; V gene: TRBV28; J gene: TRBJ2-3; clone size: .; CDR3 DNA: TGTGCCAGCAGTTGCGTACTAGCGGGGTTACCCACCCCCACAGATACGCAGTATTTT; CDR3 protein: CASSCVLAGLPTPTDTQYF
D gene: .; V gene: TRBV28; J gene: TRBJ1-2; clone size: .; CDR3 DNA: TGTGCCAGCAGACCCGGCAATTCAGGTGGCTACACCTTC; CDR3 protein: CASRPGNSGGYTF
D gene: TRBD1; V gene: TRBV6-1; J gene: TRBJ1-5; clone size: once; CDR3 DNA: TGTGCCAGCAGTGATGGACAGGGGGCGTCATATCAGCCCCAGCATTTT; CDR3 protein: CASSDGQGASYQPQHF
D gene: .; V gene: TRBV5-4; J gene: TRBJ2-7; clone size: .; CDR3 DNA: TGTGCCAGCAGCGAACAATTTCGGGGTCGGCACGAGCAGTACTTC; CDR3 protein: CASSEQFRGRHEQYF
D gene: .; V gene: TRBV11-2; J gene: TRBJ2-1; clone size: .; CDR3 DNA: TGTGCCAGCAGCTCCGGGGTCCCCTACAATGAGCAGTTCTTC; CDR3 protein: CASSSGVPYNEQFF
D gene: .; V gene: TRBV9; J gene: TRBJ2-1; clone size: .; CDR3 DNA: TGTGCCAGCAGCGTACGGGACCCCTACAATGAGCAGTTCTTC; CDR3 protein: CASSVRDPYNEQFF
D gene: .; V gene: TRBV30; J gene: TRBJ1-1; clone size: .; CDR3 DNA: TGTGCCTGGAGCCACGGGGAGGACACTGAAGCTTTCTTT; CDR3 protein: CAWSHGEDTEAFF
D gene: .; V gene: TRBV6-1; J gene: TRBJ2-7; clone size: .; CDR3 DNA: TGTGCCAGCAGTGATAATGCGGGGGCTGGGGGCGAGCAGTACTTC; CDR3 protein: CASSDNAGAGGEQYF
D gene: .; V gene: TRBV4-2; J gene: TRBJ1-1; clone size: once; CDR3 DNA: TGTGCCAGCAGCCAAGAAGCAGGGATCACTGAAGCTTTCTTT; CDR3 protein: CASSQEAGITEAFF
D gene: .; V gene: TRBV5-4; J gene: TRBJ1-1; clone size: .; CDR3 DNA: TGTGCCAGCAGCCAAGATGTCGGAGGTTGGGGCACTGAAGCTTTCTTT; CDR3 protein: CASSQDVGGWGTEAFF
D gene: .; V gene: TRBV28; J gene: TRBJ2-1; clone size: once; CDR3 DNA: TGTGCCAGCAGCTCCCGATCAGGGGTCGGGTGGGGCAATGAGCAGTTCTTC; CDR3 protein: CASSSRSGVGWGNEQFF
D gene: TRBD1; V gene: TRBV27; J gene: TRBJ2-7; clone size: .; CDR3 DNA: TGTGCCAGCAGTTTATCCCGACAGGGTGGCGAGCAGTACTTC; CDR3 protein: CASSLSRQGGEQYF
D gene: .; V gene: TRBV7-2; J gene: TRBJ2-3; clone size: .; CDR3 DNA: TGTGCCAGCAGCGCAAGAAGGCTAGCGAGCACAGATACGCAGTATTTT; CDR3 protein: CASSARRLASTDTQYF
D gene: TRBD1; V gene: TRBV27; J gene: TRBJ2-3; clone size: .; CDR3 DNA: TGTGCCAGCAGTTTTCAGGGGGCGTCTAGCACAGATACGCAGTATTTT; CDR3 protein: CASSFQGASSTDTQYF
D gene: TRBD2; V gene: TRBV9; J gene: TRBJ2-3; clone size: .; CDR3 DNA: TGTGCCAGCAGCGCATCCATAGCGGGAGGGGATACGCAGTATTTT; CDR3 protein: CASSASIAGGDTQYF
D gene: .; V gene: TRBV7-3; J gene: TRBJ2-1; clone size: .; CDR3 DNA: TGTGCCAGCAGCTTTACGGGGGACAATGAGCAGTTCTTC; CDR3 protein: CASSFTGDNEQFF
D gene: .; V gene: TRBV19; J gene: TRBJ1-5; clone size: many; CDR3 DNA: TGTGCCAGTAGTATTAATTCGGGGGCTCAGCCCCAGCATTTT; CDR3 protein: CASSINSGAQPQHF
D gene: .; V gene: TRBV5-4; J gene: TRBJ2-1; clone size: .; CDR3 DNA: TGTGCCAGCAGCTTGGTAGCCGGAATAGGTCCCAATGAGCAGTTCTTC; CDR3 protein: CASSLVAGIGPNEQFF
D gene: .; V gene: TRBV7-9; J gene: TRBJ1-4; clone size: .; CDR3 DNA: TGTGCCAGCAGCTTAGGGCCCTCCAATGAAAAACTGTTTTTT; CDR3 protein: CASSLGPSNEKLFF
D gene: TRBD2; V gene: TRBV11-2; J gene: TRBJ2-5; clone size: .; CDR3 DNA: TGTGCCAGCAGCCGGACTAGCGGGAGTGGCCAAGAGACCCAGTACTTC; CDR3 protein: CASSRTSGSGQETQYF
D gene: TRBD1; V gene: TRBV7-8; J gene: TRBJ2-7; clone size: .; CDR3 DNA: TGTGCCAGCAGCGTACAGGGGGCCGAGTACGAGCAGTACTTC; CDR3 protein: CASSVQGAEYEQYF
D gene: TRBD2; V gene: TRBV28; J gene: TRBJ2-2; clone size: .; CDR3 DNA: TGTGCCAGCAGTCTCACTGTGGGCGGGAGTATCACCGGGGAGCTGTTTTTT; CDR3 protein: CASSLTVGGSITGELFF
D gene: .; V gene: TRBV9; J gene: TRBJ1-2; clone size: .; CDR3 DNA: TGTGCCAGCAGCGTAGCGACAGATGGCTATGGCTACACCTTC; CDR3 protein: CASSVATDGYGYTF
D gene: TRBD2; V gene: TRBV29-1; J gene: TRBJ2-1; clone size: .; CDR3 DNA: TGCAGCGTTGCAGAGCGGGGAGGGGTTTACAATGAGCAGTTCTTC; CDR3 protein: CSVAERGGVYNEQFF
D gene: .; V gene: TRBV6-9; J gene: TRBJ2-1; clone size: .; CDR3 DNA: TGTGCCAGCAGTTACCCTTTTGTGGGTACCTACAATGAGCAGTTCTTC; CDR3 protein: CASSYPFVGTYNEQFF